The 24 T cell receptor beta chains below come from one sample, sequenced in a study of T cell clones after liver transplantation. Data came from immunoSEQ multiplex PCR; TCRdb stores just in-frame clones and leaves some out. The sample yields 45,000 to 60,000 clones, roughly 90% seen once. Sequencing was performed on CD8+ T cells from blood, taken 12 months after liver transplant. All receptors derive from a human patient who received a liver transplant. Some T cells may be provided by the graft donor.

The chain joins TRBV29-1 to TRBJ2-7, with a tentative D call TRBD1 (5 bases). The CDR3 contains 12 residues. Germline V lookup: CDR1 SQVTM, CDR2 ANQGSEA. V was clipped by 4 bases and J by 3 bases, with 10 bases between them. CDR3 coding DNA: TGCAGCGTTGTCAGGGTGGGCTACGAGCAGTACTTC. It translates to CSVVRVGYEQYF.

The rearrangement links TRBV28 to TRBJ2-7, with TRBD1 matching over 7 bases. The CDR3 spans 17 residues. Germline trimming cut 4 bases from V and 0 bases from J; bases unmatched to any gene: 12. CDR1 MDHEN and CDR2 SYDVKM come from the germline V gene. As DNA, the CDR3 is TGTGCCAGCAGTTCGGGGTATCCGGGACAGCGCTCCTACGAGCAGTACTTC. Its protein is CASSSGYPGQRSYEQYF. Supplemented by reference TRBV28 and TRBJ2-7, the full variable domain reads DVKVTQSSRYLVKRTGEKVFLECVQDMDHENMFWYRQDPGLGLRLIYFSYDVKMKEKGDIPEGYSVSREKKERFSLILESASTNQTSMYLCASSSGYPGQRSYEQYFGPGTRLTVT.

The J gene is TRBJ1-1, the V gene TRBV2; D uncertain. Trimming took 3 bases from V and 4 from J, leaving 9 bases between them. The CDR3 spans 13 residues. In germline, CDR1 is SNHLY, CDR2 FYNNEI. Written as DNA, the CDR3 is TGTGCCAGCAGTGAGGGGTGGGGCACTGAAGCTTTCTTT. Translating it yields CASSEGWGTEAFF.

This chain uses TRBV6-5 with TRBJ1-1, with a tentative D call TRBD1 (5 bases). CDR1 and CDR2 (germline): MNHEY, SVGAGI. V lost 7 bases and J 5 bases, leaving 11 bases between the germline ends. The CDR3 spans 12 residues. The CDR3 DNA reads TGTGCCAGCATCCAGGGCGAGACTGAAGCTTTCTTT. Encoded protein: CASIQGETEAFF.

The CDR3: CASSRNRDPGGELFF. As DNA, the CDR3 is TGTGCCAGCAGCCGGAACAGGGACCCGGGAGGGGAGCTGTTTTTT. The genes are TRBV7-9 and TRBJ2-2; the D gene is possibly TRBD1 (6 bases). This CDR3 spans 15 amino acids. The germline V gene encodes CDR1 SEHNR and CDR2 FQNEAQ (reference sequence). Trimming took off 5 bases at V and 8 bases at J, with 18 bases between the two ends.

The V and J genes are TRBV27 and TRBJ2-1, with TRBD2 matching over 9 bases. With V trimmed by 2 bases and J by 2 bases, 4 bases remained unmatched. The CDR3 extends over 16 amino acids. Germline V gene lookup returns CDR1 MNHEY and CDR2 SMNVEV (reference sequence). The CDR3 bases are TGTGCCAGCAGTTTAGAGGTAGCGGGAGCCTACAATGAGCAGTTCTTC. Translated, it gives CASSLEVAGAYNEQFF.

This chain joins TRBV9 and TRBJ1-3; perhaps TRBD1 as D (5 bases). Trimming left V 2 bases short and J 3 bases short, with 6 bases between. Germline V gene data show CDR1 as SGDLS and CDR2 as YYNGEE. CDR3 length: 13 amino acids. For the CDR3, the DNA is TGTGCCAGCAGCGTGGGGGTTGGAAACACCATATATTTT. Its protein product is CASSVGVGNTIYF.

CDR3 DNA: TGTGCCAGCAGCTCGGGACAGAACTACGAGCAGTACTTC. It is translated as CASSSGQNYEQYF. This rearrangement joins TRBV7-6 to TRBJ2-7; TRBD1 matches at 7 bases. CDR3 length equals 13 residues. J gave up 3 bases and V 4 bases, and 3 bases lay outside the gene matches. CDR1 and CDR2 (germline): SGHVS, FNYEAQ. The whole variable domain, remainder taken from reference TRBV7-6 and TRBJ2-7, is GAGVSQSPRYKVTKRGQDVALRCDPISGHVSLYWYRQALGQGPEFLTYFNYEAQQDKSGLPNDRFSAERPEGSISTLTIQRTEQRDSAMYRCASSSGQNYEQYFGPGTRLTVT.

For this clone: One end of the junction does not line up with germline, which may come from a read error. J is TRBJ2-7 and V is TRBV7-9; 9 bases align to TRBD1. The CDR3 spans 15 residues. Germline V lookup: CDR1 SEHNR, CDR2 FQNEAQ (reference sequence). This CDR3 reads CASSSRDRETYQQYF. CDR3 bases: TGTGCCAGCAGCTCCCGGGACAGGGAAACCTACCAGCAGTACTTC.

This sequence joins TRBV27 and TRBJ1-2, with D possibly matching TRBD1 (5 bases). This CDR3 region has 14 residues. Trimming removed 4 bases from V and 8 bases from J, with 17 bases in between. The germline gives CDR1 MNHEY, CDR2 SMNVEV (reference sequence). The CDR3 DNA follows: TGTGCCAGCAGTTGGGGACCGGGAGCGTTCGGCTACACCTTC. This encodes CASSWGPGAFGYTF.

V gene TRBV5-1 combines with J gene TRBJ2-1, with 7 bases aligning to TRBD1. V lost 0 bases, J lost 2 bases, and 5 bases stayed unmatched. Germline-derived CDR1 and CDR2 are SGHRS and YFSETQ. The CDR3 sequence is 16 residues long. CDR3 DNA: TGCGCCAGCAGCTTGGCAGGGCAGGGGGCCTACAATGAGCAGTTCTTC. Protein: CASSLAGQGAYNEQFF.

The chain has TRBV29-1 and TRBJ1-1; maybe TRBD1 (5 bases). Trimming stripped 7 bases from V and 5 bases from J, with 20 bases between. The CDR3 is made up of 14 amino acids. Per germline, CDR1 SQVTM and CDR2 ANQGSEA. This CDR3 is CSATPGNAETEAFF. The CDR3 DNA reads TGCAGCGCGACTCCAGGGAACGCGGAGACTGAAGCTTTCTTT.

V is TRBV19 and J is TRBJ2-7; no firm D call. From germline, CDR1 is LNHDA and CDR2 SQIVND (reference sequence). CDR3 length: 14 amino acids. Deletions cut 2 bases from V and 2 bases from J, with 10 bases between. CDR3 amino acids: CASSINQAAYEQYF. CDR3 DNA: TGTGCCAGTAGTATAAACCAGGCAGCCTACGAGCAGTACTTC.

The chain is built from TRBV7-3 and TRBJ2-5, with 9 nucleotides matching TRBD2. The germline V gene encodes CDR1 SGHTA and CDR2 FQGTGA. Unmatched junction bases numbered 8, after V lost 0 bases and J lost 0 bases. The CDR3 totals 18 residues. CDR3 coding DNA: TGTGCCAGCAGCTTAACGGGGGTGCTAGCGGGGTACCAAGAGACCCAGTACTTC. Its translation is CASSLTGVLAGYQETQYF.

The chain combines TRBV7-2 with TRBJ1-5, with D hard to call. The CDR3 contains 13 residues. Germline V CDR1 and CDR2: SGHTA, FQGNSA. V was cut by 1 base and J by 4 bases, with 5 bases left in between. For the CDR3, the DNA is TGTGCCAGCAGCTTAGGGAAAAATCAGCCCCAGCATTTT. Translating gives CASSLGKNQPQHF.

This clone was observed a handful of times. The chain employs TRBV7-9 and TRBJ1-1; D is unclear. V shed 2 bases and J shed 1 base, with 14 bases lying between them. The V gene's germline CDR1 is SEHNR and CDR2 FQNEAQ (reference sequence). The CDR3 totals 16 residues. The CDR3 protein is CASSLSFTPQNTEAFF. CDR3 DNA: TGTGCCAGCAGCTTATCGTTCACACCACAGAACACTGAAGCTTTCTTT.

This clone is labeled medium-sized. The V call is TRBV9, the J call TRBJ2-2; 9 positions agree with TRBD1. This CDR3 spans 17 amino acids. J was trimmed by 3 bases and V by 3 bases; bases with no gene match: 9. CDR1 SGDLS and CDR2 YYNGEE come from the germline V gene. The CDR3 DNA is TGTGCCAGCAGCGACCGGGACAGGGTCGCGTACACCGGGGAGCTGTTTTTT. Translating it yields CASSDRDRVAYTGELFF. Complete variable domain (other parts from reference TRBV9 and TRBJ2-2): DSGVTQTPKHLITATGQRVTLRCSPRSGDLSVYWYQQSLDQGLQFLIQYYNGEERAKGNILERFSAQQFPDLHSELNLSSLELGDSALYFCASSDRDRVAYTGELFFGEGSRLTVL.

This clone occurred once. The chain is built from TRBV9 and TRBJ2-2; D possibly corresponds to TRBD2 (5 bases). V shed 0 bases and J shed 0 bases, with 9 bases lying between them. The CDR3 has 16 residues. CDR1 is SGDLS and CDR2 is YYNGEE in the germline V gene. The CDR3 loop reads CASSVVVAPNTGELFF. CDR3 nucleotide sequence: TGTGCCAGCAGCGTAGTTGTAGCGCCGAACACCGGGGAGCTGTTTTTT.

The rearrangement links TRBV28 to TRBJ1-1; TRBD1 is a possible D gene (5 bases). The CDR3 extends over 14 amino acids. The germline gives CDR1 MDHEN, CDR2 SYDVKM. Trimming took off 3 bases at V and 0 bases at J, with 8 bases between the two ends. CDR3 loop: CASSFDSMNTEAFF. For the CDR3, the DNA is TGTGCCAGCAGTTTTGACAGCATGAACACTGAAGCTTTCTTT.

The chain carries TRBV19 and TRBJ2-1; D perhaps matches TRBD2 (6 bases). The V gene's germline CDR1 is LNHDA and CDR2 SQIVND (reference sequence). V shed 5 bases and J shed 3 bases, with 8 bases lying between them. The CDR3 has 13 residues. The DNA of the CDR3 is TGTGCCAGTAGTGCCGGGGGCTACAATGAGCAGTTCTTC. It is translated as CASSAGGYNEQFF.

The chain recombines TRBV4-3 with TRBJ1-3; 8 positions match TRBD1. CDR1 and CDR2 from the germline V gene are LGHNA and YSLEER. The CDR3 length is 15 residues. V trimming: 3 bases; J trimming: 0 bases; junction bases outside the gene matches: 1. The DNA of the CDR3 is TGCGCCAGCAGCCACGACAGGGGCTCTGGAAACACCATATATTTT. It yields the protein CASSHDRGSGNTIYF.

The chain recombines TRBV5-1 with TRBJ2-7, with TRBD1 as a possible D gene (6 bases). The CDR3 loop spans 16 amino acids. Germline V gene sequence: CDR1 SGHRS, CDR2 YFSETQ. Trimming pared 4 bases from V and 0 bases from J, leaving 17 bases between. This CDR3 reads CASSLTGLQSSYEQYF. The CDR3 DNA sequence: TGCGCCAGCAGCCTGACAGGACTCCAGAGCTCCTACGAGCAGTACTTC.

A few counts support this clone. The chain combines TRBV4-2 with TRBJ1-5; D is unclear. The CDR3 length is 15 residues. V was pared by 1 base and J by 5 bases, with 12 bases between. Germline V lookup: CDR1 LGHNA, CDR2 YNFKEQ. The CDR3 DNA follows: TGTGCCAGCAGCCAAGTGGCCGGCGCGGATCAGCCCCAGCATTTT. Translating it yields CASSQVAGADQPQHF.

V is TRBV5-1 and J is TRBJ1-1; 8 nucleotides align to TRBD1. The CDR3 spans 14 residues. Germline CDR1 and CDR2: SGHRS and YFSETQ. Unmatched junction bases numbered 6, after V lost 5 bases and J lost 3 bases. Here the CDR3 reads CASRRTGGDTEAFF. The CDR3 coding sequence is TGCGCCAGCAGGCGTACAGGGGGTGACACTGAAGCTTTCTTT.